The 2 T cell receptor beta chains reported below all come from one sample, sequenced in a study of cytomegalovirus exposure and HLA in healthy donors. With 60 Vbeta and 13 Jbeta primers, the PCR was carried out. Only in-frame clones appear in the TCRdb table, and some are missing; sequencing was by immunoSEQ multiplex PCR. The sample lists 90,000 to 100,000 clones, approximately 80% occurring once. Sequenced input: PBMCs. The receptor source for this set is a female donor in good health and CMV-seronegative.

The chain carries TRBV19 and TRBJ1-2; D unresolved. Trimming took off 9 bases at V and 1 base at J, with 9 bases between the two ends. The germline CDR1 and CDR2 sequences are LNHDA and SQIVND (reference sequence). This CDR3 contains 12 residues. DNA of the CDR3: TGTGCCAGCAGAACAGTTAACTATGGCTACACCTTC. Translating gives CASRTVNYGYTF. The full variable domain, in which reference TRBV19 and TRBJ1-2 provide the parts outside the CDR3, is DGGITQSPKYLFRKEGQNVTLSCEQNLNHDAMYWYRQDPGQGLRLIYYSQIVNDFQKGDIAEGYSVSREKKESFPLTVTSAQKNPTAFYLCASRTVNYGYTFGSGTRLTVV.

This rearrangement joins TRBV25-1 to TRBJ1-6; TRBD1 matches 7 bases. V trimming: 7 bases; J trimming: 9 bases; junction bases outside the gene matches: 6. The CDR3 contains 13 residues. Per germline, CDR1 MGHDK and CDR2 SYGVNS. As DNA, the CDR3 is TGTGCCAGCACAGACAGGGACATTTCACCCCTCCACTTT. It encodes CASTDRDISPLHF. The whole variable domain, filled in from reference TRBV25-1 and TRBJ1-6, reads EADIYQTPRYLVIGTGKKITLECSQTMGHDKMYWYQQDPGMELHLIHYSYGVNSTEKGDLSSESTVSRIRTEHFPLTLESARPSHTSQYLCASTDRDISPLHFGNGTRLTVT.